This record concerns one T cell receptor (beta chain) sequence. These data originate in a study of identical twins. TCRdb processed the 5' RACE reads anew with MiXCR; each CDR3 protein has one entry. Among approximately 620,000 distinct CDR3 sequences listed, 8.5% to 9.5% were seen once. CDR3 size: 16 residues. CDR1 and CDR2 (germline): LNHNV, YYDKDF (reference sequence). Trimming removed 0 bases from V and 4 bases from J; junction bases left unmatched: 6. These data also featured in a second study, about yellow fever vaccine responses in identical twins.

The gene calls are TRBV15 and TRBJ2-3, with 8 nucleotides matching TRBD1. The sequence was collected from a woman in her late teens or twenties in good health. Sequencing was performed on PBMCs. The CDR3, as DNA: TGTGCCACCAGCAGAGATCGGGCAGGGGGCGCAGATACGCAGTATTTT. This encodes CATSRDRAGGADTQYF.